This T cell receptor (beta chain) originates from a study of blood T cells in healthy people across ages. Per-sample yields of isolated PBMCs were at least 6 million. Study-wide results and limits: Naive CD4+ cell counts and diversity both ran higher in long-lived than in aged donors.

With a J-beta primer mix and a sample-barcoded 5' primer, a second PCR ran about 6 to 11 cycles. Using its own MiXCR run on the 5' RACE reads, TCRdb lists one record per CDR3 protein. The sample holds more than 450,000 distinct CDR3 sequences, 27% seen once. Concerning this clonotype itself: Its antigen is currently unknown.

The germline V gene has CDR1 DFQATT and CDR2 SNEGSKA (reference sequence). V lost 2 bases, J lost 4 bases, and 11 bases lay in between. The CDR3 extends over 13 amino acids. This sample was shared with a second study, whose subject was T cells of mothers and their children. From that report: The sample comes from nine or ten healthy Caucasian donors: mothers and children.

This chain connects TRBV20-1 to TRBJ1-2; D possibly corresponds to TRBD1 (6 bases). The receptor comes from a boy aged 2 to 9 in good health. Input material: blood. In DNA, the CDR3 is TGCAGTGCTAGAATCCGGGACATCTATGGCTACACCTTC. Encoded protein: CSARIRDIYGYTF.